A single sample gave rise to the 28 T cell receptor beta chains below, sequenced in a study of blood T cells in healthy people across ages (dated by TCRdb to between 2014 and 2017). Libraries were made using 5' RACE. Sequencing was carried out with an Illumina HiSeq 2500. A second PCR of about 6 to 11 cycles was run with a J-beta primer mix and a sample-barcoded 5' primer. TCRdb trimmed the raw reads at Q25, called clones with MiXCR and kept productive beta chains. Records with the same CDR3 protein are collapsed into one entry carrying the most frequent genes and DNA. Counted in this sample were about 800,000 distinct CDR3 sequences; 20% to 25% of them appeared once. The top ten constitute approximately 4% of the sample. These data were also filed under a second study, of T cells of mothers and their children.

The sample comprised blood. The receptors stem from a boy between 10 and 17 years old in good health.

The rearrangement joins TRBV3-1 to TRBJ2-5, with D hard to call. The assigned J gene may be wrong: the sequence end matches TRBJ2-1 better. The CDR3 length is 14 residues. Per the germline V gene, CDR1 is LGHDT and CDR2 is YNNKEL (reference sequence). CDR3 amino acids: CASSPADPYNEQFF. As DNA, the CDR3 is TGTGCCAGCAGCCCGGCAGATCCGTACAATGAGCAGTTCTTC.

This clonotype was counted between two and nine times. The V gene is TRBV7-9, the J gene TRBJ1-2, with D perhaps matching TRBD1 (5 bases). CDR1 and CDR2 (germline): SEHNR, FQNEAQ (reference sequence). The CDR3 is 16 amino acids. Trimming took 4 bases from V and 4 from J, leaving 19 bases between them. The CDR3 DNA is TGTGCCAGCAGCTCGGGGACGGGGGAACGGCTCTATGGCTACACCTTC. Its translation: CASSSGTGERLYGYTF.

This clonotype showed up just a few times. This rearrangement joins TRBV20-1 to TRBJ1-2; TRBD1 agrees at 8 bases. The CDR3 is made up of 12 amino acids. Germline trimming cut 7 bases from V and 6 bases from J; bases unmatched to any gene: 7. Germline-derived CDR1 and CDR2 are DFQATT and SNEGSKA (reference sequence). CDR3 coding DNA: TGCAGTGGGGACAGGCGGGGAAATGGCTACACCTTC. This encodes CSGDRRGNGYTF.

This clonotype has only a few counts. The chain carries TRBV5-6 and TRBJ2-5; D is uncertain. V was clipped by 4 bases and J by 2 bases, with 6 bases between them. The CDR3 runs to 12 residues. In germline, CDR1 is SGHDT, CDR2 YYEEEE. In DNA form, the CDR3 reads TGTGCCAGCAGCGCCGAGCAAGAGACCCAGTACTTC. Its translation is CASSAEQETQYF.

This clonotype has just a few counts. V gene TRBV5-1 combines with J gene TRBJ1-4; D not resolved. The CDR3 totals 14 residues. V was cut by 4 bases and J by 3 bases, with 10 bases left in between. Looked up from germline, CDR1 is SGHRS and CDR2 is YFSETQ. The CDR3 sequence is CASSGGLSNEKLFF. The CDR3 DNA reads as TGCGCCAGCAGCGGCGGGCTATCTAATGAAAAACTGTTTTTT.

This clonotype was seen a few times. V and J are TRBV7-6 and TRBJ2-5; D perhaps matches TRBD2 (7 bases). The J call may be faulty, since TRBJ2-7 better matches the DNA end. The V gene's germline CDR1 is SGHVS and CDR2 FNYEAQ. CDR3 length: 13 residues. The CDR3, as DNA: TGTGCCAGCCCCGACGGGGGGCTAGGCGAGCAGTACTTC. The encoded protein is CASPDGGLGEQYF.

The chain uses TRBV29-1 and TRBJ2-1; the match to TRBD1 covers 7 bases. Germline V CDR1 and CDR2: SQVTM, ANQGSEA. V shed 3 bases, J shed 2 bases, and the junction held 4 bases outside the gene matches. The CDR3 is made up of 14 amino acids. CDR3 residues: CSVDLDRPYNEQFF. CDR3 nucleotide sequence: TGCAGCGTTGATCTGGACAGGCCCTACAATGAGCAGTTCTTC.

This clonotype showed up just a few times. V usage is TRBV29-1 and J usage is TRBJ1-1; D uncertain. Trimming pared 1 base from V and 6 bases from J, leaving 9 bases between. The length of the CDR3 is 12 residues. The germline gives CDR1 SQVTM, CDR2 ANQGSEA. The CDR3 loop is CSVEGAWAEAFF. The CDR3 DNA follows: TGCAGCGTTGAAGGGGCCTGGGCTGAAGCTTTCTTT.

Only a few counts were recorded for this clonotype. The V call is TRBV9, the J call TRBJ2-1; the match to TRBD2 covers 7 bases. Per germline, CDR1 SGDLS and CDR2 YYNGEE. This CDR3 region has 16 residues. The junction had 7 bases not matched to a gene; V was cut back by 4 bases and J by 0 bases. The CDR3 DNA follows: TGTGCCAGCAGCACACGACTAGCCGTCTCCTACAATGAGCAGTTCTTC. This codes for CASSTRLAVSYNEQFF.

This clonotype was detected a few times. In DNA form, the CDR3 reads TGTGCCAGCTCACCAATCTGGACAGCTAATGAAAAACTGTTTTTT. It yields the protein CASSPIWTANEKLFF. The rearrangement uses TRBV18 and TRBJ1-4; a possible D gene is TRBD1 (6 bases). Per the germline V gene, CDR1 is KGHSH and CDR2 is LQKENI. V was cut by 2 bases and J by 3 bases, with 10 bases left in between. CDR3 length: 15 amino acids.

This clonotype has more than one count but fewer than ten. The V call is TRBV20-1, the J call TRBJ2-3; 7 bases map to TRBD1. V shed 3 bases and J 0 bases; nucleotides not matched to a gene: 9. Germline-derived CDR1 and CDR2 are DFQATT and SNEGSKA (reference sequence). CDR3 length: 16 amino acids. Here the CDR3 reads CSARRGLETSTDTQYF. CDR3 nucleotides: TGCAGTGCTAGGAGGGGGCTAGAAACTAGCACAGATACGCAGTATTTT.

As for this clonotype: A much larger clonotype is one base distant, so this may be a read error. The V and J genes are TRBV4-2 and TRBJ1-5, with D hard to call. The CDR3 sequence is 15 residues long. CDR1 LGHNA and CDR2 YNFKEQ come from the germline V gene. CDR3 region: CACSQEAGDNQPQHF. CDR3 sequence (DNA): TGTGCCTGCAGCCAAGAGGCCGGAGACAATCAGCCCCAGCATTTT.

The chain carries TRBV7-9 and TRBJ2-7; 7 bases match TRBD2. The CDR3 loop spans 14 amino acids. The trim removed 2 bases at V and 5 bases at J, leaving 6 bases unmatched. CDR1 and CDR2 (germline): SEHNR, FQNEAQ (reference sequence). The CDR3, as DNA: TGTGCCAGCAGCTTACTGGGCGGGAGAGACGAGCAGTACTTC. It codes for CASSLLGGRDEQYF.

This chain joins TRBV20-1 and TRBJ2-5, with 7 positions matching TRBD2. V lost 6 bases and J lost 5; bases outside the gene matches: 12. The CDR3 runs 14 residues. CDR1 is DFQATT and CDR2 is SNEGSKA in the germline V gene (reference sequence). CDR3 in amino acids: CSARDDYGGETQYF. CDR3 bases: TGCAGTGCAAGGGACGATTACGGGGGGGAGACCCAGTACTTC.

This clonotype has a handful of counts. The chain employs TRBV20-1 and TRBJ2-1; TRBD2 matches at 8 bases. This CDR3 is built from 15 residues. The V segment lost 6 bases and the J segment 6 bases; nucleotides outside the gene matches: 13. Per germline, CDR1 DFQATT and CDR2 SNEGSKA (reference sequence). The CDR3 loop is CSAPQGPGGLNEQFF. The CDR3, as DNA: TGCAGTGCGCCCCAAGGGCCGGGGGGGCTCAATGAGCAGTTCTTC.

This clonotype has a count of ten or more. Mismatch with germline at one junction end may stem from a read error. CDR3 sequence reads: CASSRANTGELFF. CDR3 DNA: TGTGCTAGCAGCCGAGCGAACACCGGGGAGCTGTTTTTT. The rearrangement uses TRBV7-7 and TRBJ2-2; D gene unclear. Per germline, CDR1 SSHAT and CDR2 FNYEAQ (reference sequence). The CDR3 is 13 residues long.

This rearrangement joins TRBV28 to TRBJ2-7; maybe TRBD1 (6 bases). Trimming removed 2 bases from V and 5 bases from J, with 13 bases in between. Germline V gene sequence: CDR1 MDHEN, CDR2 SYDVKM. CDR3 length: 14 residues. The CDR3 protein is CASSLGGNLDEQYF. The DNA for the CDR3 is TGTGCCAGCAGTTTAGGGGGCAATCTGGACGAGCAGTACTTC. The whole variable domain, remainder taken from reference TRBV28 and TRBJ2-7, is DVKVTQSSRYLVKRTGEKVFLECVQDMDHENMFWYRQDPGLGLRLIYFSYDVKMKEKGDIPEGYSVSREKKERFSLILESASTNQTSMYLCASSLGGNLDEQYFGPGTRLTVT.

This clonotype was seen more than once but under ten times. V gene TRBV19 combines with J gene TRBJ2-4; the D gene is possibly TRBD2 (5 bases). Trimming took 7 bases from V and 8 from J, leaving 18 bases between them. Germline V gene sequence: CDR1 LNHDA, CDR2 SQIVND (reference sequence). This CDR3 has 14 residues. The DNA of the CDR3 is TGTGCCAGTAAACCGGTGGTGGGAGAGGACATTCAGTACTTC. Residues: CASKPVVGEDIQYF.

This clonotype was seen a handful of times. This rearrangement joins TRBV2 to TRBJ2-4; possible D gene TRBD1, 6 bases. V lost 4 bases and J lost 3, with 10 bases in between. Germline loops: CDR1 SNHLY, CDR2 FYNNEI. This CDR3 spans 14 amino acids. This CDR3 reads CASSGDNYKNIQYF. The CDR3 region has the DNA TGTGCCAGCAGTGGGGACAATTACAAAAACATTCAGTACTTC.

This clonotype was detected a few times. The genes are TRBV15 and TRBJ2-3; 7 nucleotides agree with TRBD2. Germline V lookup: CDR1 LNHNV, CDR2 YYDKDF (reference sequence). J lost 3 bases, V lost 5 bases, and 8 bases had no gene match. This CDR3 contains 15 residues. The CDR3 loop is CATSASDGRTDTQYF. In nucleotides, the CDR3 is TGTGCCACCAGCGCTAGCGACGGGAGGACAGATACGCAGTATTTT.

The rearrangement links TRBV5-5 to TRBJ1-3, with no clear D. Trimming shortened V by 5 bases and J by 0 bases, and 6 bases separated the two germline ends. CDR1 is SGHKS and CDR2 is YYEKEE in the germline V gene (reference sequence). This CDR3 has 13 amino acids. The CDR3 coding sequence is TGTGCCAGCAGGACGATCTCTGGAAACACCATATATTTT. Its translation: CASRTISGNTIYF.

This CDR3 reads CASSLGQEVTYEQYF. Here the CDR3 DNA reads TGCGCCAGCAGCCTTGGACAGGAGGTCACCTACGAGCAGTACTTC. This sequence joins TRBV5-1 and TRBJ2-7; the match to TRBD1 covers 7 bases. CDR1 is SGHRS, CDR2 YFSETQ, per germline. CDR3 length: 15 residues. V shed 4 bases, J shed 2 bases, and the junction held 9 bases outside the gene matches.

The genes are TRBV6-6 and TRBJ2-2; D may match TRBD1 or TRBD2 (6 bases each). The CDR3 loop spans 14 amino acids. Trimming removed 3 bases from V and 5 bases from J, with 10 bases in between. Germline V gene data show CDR1 as MNHNY and CDR2 as SVGAGI (reference sequence). The CDR3 bases are TGTGCCAGCAGTTATGGGGGGCGGACCGGGGAGCTGTTTTTT. It translates to CASSYGGRTGELFF.

This clonotype occurred a few times. The V call is TRBV6-6, the J call TRBJ2-5; TRBD2 is a possible D gene (5 bases). TRBJ2-7 explains the end of the DNA better; the J call may be wrong. The CDR3 length is 15 residues. CDR1 is MNHNY, CDR2 SVGAGI, per germline (reference sequence). CDR3 sequence reads: CASSYDPAGSYEQYF. CDR3 sequence (DNA): TGTGCCAGCAGTTACGACCCCGCGGGCTCCTACGAGCAGTACTTC.

This clonotype was seen only a few times. A junction end diverges from the germline sequence, so it may reflect a read error. V is TRBV3-1 and J is TRBJ2-6; D is perhaps TRBD1 (5 bases). CDR1 is LGHDT and CDR2 is YNNKEL in the germline V gene (reference sequence). The CDR3 is 16 amino acids. Here the CDR3 DNA reads TGTGCCAGCAGCCAAGACGGGCGCTCTGGGGCCAGCGTCCTGACTTTC. The encoded protein is CASSQDGRSGASVLTF.

The rearrangement joins TRBV3-1 to TRBJ1-1; TRBD1 matches 7 bases. Germline trimming cut 0 bases from V and 1 base from J; bases unmatched to any gene: 8. The V gene's germline CDR1 is LGHDT and CDR2 YNNKEL (reference sequence). CDR3 length: 17 amino acids. CDR3 protein: CASSQDYGTASNTEAFF. For the CDR3, the DNA is TGTGCCAGCAGCCAAGATTATGGGACAGCCTCGAACACTGAAGCTTTCTTT.

This clonotype has only a few counts. CDR3 bases: TGCGCCAGCAGCTCCGACCGGACAGGGCTCTCCTACGAGCAGTACTTC. This translates into CASSSDRTGLSYEQYF. The rearrangement uses TRBV5-1 and TRBJ2-7; the match to TRBD1 covers 8 bases. The CDR3 runs to 16 residues. Per the germline V gene, CDR1 is SGHRS and CDR2 is YFSETQ. J lost 0 bases, V lost 3 bases, and 8 bases had no gene match.

The chain uses TRBV7-2 and TRBJ2-1, with TRBD2 matching over 9 bases. CDR1 is SGHTA and CDR2 is FQGNSA in the germline V gene. This CDR3 spans 19 amino acids. Losses at the gene ends were 3 bases for V and 8 bases for J; bases not matched to a gene: 20. CDR3 in amino acids: CASSFGLAGTLFPGDEQFF. The CDR3 region has the DNA TGTGCCAGCAGCTTCGGCCTAGCGGGAACCCTTTTTCCGGGCGATGAGCAGTTCTTC.